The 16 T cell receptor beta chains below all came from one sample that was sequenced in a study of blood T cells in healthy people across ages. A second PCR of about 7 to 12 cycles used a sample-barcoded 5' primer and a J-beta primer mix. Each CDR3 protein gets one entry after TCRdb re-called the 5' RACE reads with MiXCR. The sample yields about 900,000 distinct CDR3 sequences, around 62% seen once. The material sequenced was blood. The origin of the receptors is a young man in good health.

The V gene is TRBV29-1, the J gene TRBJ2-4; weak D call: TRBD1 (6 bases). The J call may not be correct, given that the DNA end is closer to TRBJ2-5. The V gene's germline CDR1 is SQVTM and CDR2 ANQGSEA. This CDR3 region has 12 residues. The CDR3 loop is CSVDRGEETQYF. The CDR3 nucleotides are TGCAGCGTTGACAGGGGAGAAGAGACCCAGTACTTC.

CDR3 sequence (DNA): TGCAGTGCTACCCCCGGGGGACTAATTAATCAGCCCCAGCATTTT. Residues: CSATPGGLINQPQHF. The chain links TRBV20-1 to TRBJ1-5; possibly TRBD1 for D (5 bases). The CDR3 covers 15 residues. The germline V gene encodes CDR1 DFQATT and CDR2 SNEGSKA (reference sequence). Trimming removed 4 bases from V and 4 bases from J, with 17 bases in between.

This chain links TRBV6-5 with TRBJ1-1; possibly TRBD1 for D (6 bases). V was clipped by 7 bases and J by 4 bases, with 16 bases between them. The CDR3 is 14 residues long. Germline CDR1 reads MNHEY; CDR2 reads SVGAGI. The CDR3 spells CASTPHREGTEAFF. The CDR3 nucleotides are TGTGCCAGCACCCCTCACAGGGAAGGCACTGAAGCTTTCTTT.

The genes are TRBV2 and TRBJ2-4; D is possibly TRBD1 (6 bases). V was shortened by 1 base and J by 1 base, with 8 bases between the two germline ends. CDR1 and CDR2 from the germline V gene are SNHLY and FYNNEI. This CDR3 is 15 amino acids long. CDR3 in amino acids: CASSEDQGAKNIQYF. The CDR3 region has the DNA TGTGCCAGCAGTGAAGACCAGGGGGCCAAAAACATTCAGTACTTC.

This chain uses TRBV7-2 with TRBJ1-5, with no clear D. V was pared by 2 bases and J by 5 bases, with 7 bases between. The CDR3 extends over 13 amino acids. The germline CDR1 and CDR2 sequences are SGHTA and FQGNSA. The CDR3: CASSLLGDQPQHF. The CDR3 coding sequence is TGTGCCAGCAGCTTATTGGGTGATCAGCCCCAGCATTTT.

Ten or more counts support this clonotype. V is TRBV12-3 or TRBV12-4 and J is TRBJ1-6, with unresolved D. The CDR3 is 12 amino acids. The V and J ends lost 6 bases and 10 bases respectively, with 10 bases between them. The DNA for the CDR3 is TGTGCCAGCAGACCGACGGCCTCACCCCTCCACTTT. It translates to CASRPTASPLHF.

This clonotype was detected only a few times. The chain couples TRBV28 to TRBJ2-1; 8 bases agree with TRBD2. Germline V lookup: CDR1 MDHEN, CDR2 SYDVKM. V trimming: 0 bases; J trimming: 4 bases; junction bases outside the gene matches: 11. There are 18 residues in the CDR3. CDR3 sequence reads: CASSLWTSLAGGYNEQFF. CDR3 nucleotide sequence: TGTGCCAGCAGTTTATGGACCTCTCTGGCGGGGGGTTACAATGAGCAGTTCTTC. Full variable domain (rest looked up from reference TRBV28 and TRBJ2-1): DVKVTQSSRYLVKRTGEKVFLECVQDMDHENMFWYRQDPGLGLRLIYFSYDVKMKEKGDIPEGYSVSREKKERFSLILESASTNQTSMYLCASSLWTSLAGGYNEQFFGPGTRLTVL.

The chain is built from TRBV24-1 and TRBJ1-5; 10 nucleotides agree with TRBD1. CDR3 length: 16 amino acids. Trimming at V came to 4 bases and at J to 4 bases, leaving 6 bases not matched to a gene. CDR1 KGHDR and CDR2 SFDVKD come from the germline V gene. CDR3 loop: CATSDQTGGGNQPQHF. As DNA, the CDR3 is TGTGCCACCAGTGACCAGACAGGGGGCGGAAATCAGCCCCAGCATTTT.

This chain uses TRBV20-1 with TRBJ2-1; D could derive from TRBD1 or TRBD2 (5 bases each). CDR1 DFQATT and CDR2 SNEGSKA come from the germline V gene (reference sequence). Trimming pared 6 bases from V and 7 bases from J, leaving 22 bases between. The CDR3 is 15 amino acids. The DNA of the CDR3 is TGCAGTGCAGCCCCCCCGGGACCGCGCGGGAATGAGCAGTTCTTC. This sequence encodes CSAAPPGPRGNEQFF.

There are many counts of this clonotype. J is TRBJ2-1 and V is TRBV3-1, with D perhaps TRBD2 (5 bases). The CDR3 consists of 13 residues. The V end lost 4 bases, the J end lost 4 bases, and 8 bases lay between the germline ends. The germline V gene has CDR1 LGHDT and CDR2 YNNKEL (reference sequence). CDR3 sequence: CASSPGVYNEQFF. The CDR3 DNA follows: TGTGCCAGCAGCCCCGGGGTTTACAATGAGCAGTTCTTC.

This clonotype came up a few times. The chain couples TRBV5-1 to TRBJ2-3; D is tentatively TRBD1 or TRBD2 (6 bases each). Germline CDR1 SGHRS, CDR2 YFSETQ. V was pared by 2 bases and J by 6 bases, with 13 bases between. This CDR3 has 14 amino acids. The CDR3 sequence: CASSFGTGGDTQYF. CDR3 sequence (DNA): TGCGCCAGCAGCTTTGGCACCGGGGGCGATACGCAGTATTTT.

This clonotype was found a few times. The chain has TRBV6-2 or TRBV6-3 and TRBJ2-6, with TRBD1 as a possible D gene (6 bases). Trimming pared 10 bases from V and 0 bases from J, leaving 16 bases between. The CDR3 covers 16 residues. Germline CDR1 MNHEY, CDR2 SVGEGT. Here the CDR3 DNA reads TGTGCCAAAACAGGGAAGCGGAGCTCTGGGGCCAACGTCCTGACTTTC. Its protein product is CAKTGKRSSGANVLTF.

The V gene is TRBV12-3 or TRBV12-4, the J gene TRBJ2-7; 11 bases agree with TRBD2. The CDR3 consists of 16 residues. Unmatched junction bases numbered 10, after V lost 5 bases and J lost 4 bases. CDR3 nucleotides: TGTGCCAGCAGTCCCTGTTTAGCGGGGGGGGATTACGAGCAGTACTTC. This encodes CASSPCLAGGDYEQYF.

CDR3 in DNA: TGTGCCAGCAGCTTCGGTGTGCGGGGGGGCGCCGGGGAGCTGTTTTTT. Translated, it gives CASSFGVRGGAGELFF. V is TRBV7-2 and J is TRBJ2-2, with 9 bases aligning to TRBD2. V lost 3 bases and J lost 6; bases outside the gene matches: 8. The CDR3 covers 16 residues. CDR1 is SGHTA and CDR2 is FQGNSA in the germline V gene.

CDR3 region: CASTQFPPVMSTEAFF. In nucleotides, the CDR3 is TGTGCCAGCACCCAATTCCCCCCGGTCATGAGCACTGAAGCTTTCTTT. The rearrangement uses TRBV12-3 or TRBV12-4 and TRBJ1-1, with unresolved D. V was clipped by 7 bases and J by 4 bases, with 22 bases between them. This CDR3 has 16 amino acids.

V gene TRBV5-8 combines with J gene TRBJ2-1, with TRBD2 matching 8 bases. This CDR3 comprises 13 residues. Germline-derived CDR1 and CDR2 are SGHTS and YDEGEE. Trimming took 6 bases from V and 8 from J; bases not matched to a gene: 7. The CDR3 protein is CASILSGRDEQFF. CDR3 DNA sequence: TGTGCCAGCATCCTGTCCGGGAGGGATGAGCAGTTCTTC. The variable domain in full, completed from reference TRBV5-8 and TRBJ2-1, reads EAGVTQSPTHLIKTRGQQATLRCSPISGHTSVYWYQQALGLGLQFLLWYDEGEERNRGNFPPRFSGRQFPNYSSELNVNALELEDSALYLCASILSGRDEQFFGPGTRLTVL.